Sequencing of this TCR beta chain was carried out in a study of T cell responses to AZD1222 COVID-19 vaccine. In this sample, this clone turned up once. The antigen remains undetermined. Trimming at V came to 5 bases and at J to 3 bases, leaving 2 bases not matched to a gene. Germline CDR1 reads SNHLY; CDR2 reads FYNNEI. The CDR3 runs 14 residues. Study conclusions and caveats: White British ancestry dominated among donors, who included more females, and clonal diversity was possibly underestimated. Repertoires were obtained only post-peak T cell response.

Sequencing was performed with immunoSEQ multiplex PCR; in TCRdb, only in-frame clones are kept and a portion is missing. This sample has tens of thousands of clones, with 70% to 90% found just once. This chain uses TRBV2 with TRBJ1-4; TRBD1 aligns across 8 bases. The sample was peripheral blood, taken 28 days after the second AZD1222 dose. The receptor comes from an adult who received the AZD1222 COVID-19 vaccine. CDR3 in DNA: TGTGCCAGCAGTCAGGGGGCGGCTAATGAAAAACTGTTTTTT. Its translation: CASSQGAANEKLFF.